These T cell receptor beta chains were read from a single sample in a study of early T cells in non-severe SARS-CoV-2 infection. TCRdb reprocessed the 5' RACE reads with MiXCR, giving one entry per CDR3 protein. The profile shows about 28,000 distinct CDR3 sequences, about 5.7% of them singletons. Sequencing was carried out using whole blood. The receptors come from an adult who was a healthcare worker with PCR-confirmed SARS-CoV-2 infection or an uninfected control (not recorded which). CDR3s include the opening cysteine and the closing phenylalanine or tryptophan. D genes are given only for firm matches. Expanded clones get a size class; other rows say once, few or many, or leave the size out.

j_call	clone_size	v_call	d_call	cdr3_nt	cdr3_aa
TRBJ1-2	few	TRBV28	-	TGTGCCAGCTCCGTCGGGGGAGCTAACTATGGCTACACCTTC	CASSVGGANYGYTF
TRBJ1-2	few	TRBV20-1	-	TGCAGTGCTGAGGACAGCGCTAACTATGGCTACACCTTC	CSAEDSANYGYTF
TRBJ2-5	few	TRBV19	-	TGTGCCAGTAGTTTGACGGGACAACCAACCGGAGAGACCCAGTACTTC	CASSLTGQPTGETQYF
TRBJ1-4	many	TRBV29-1	-	TGCAGCGTTGGGAGGGGGTATAATGAAAAACTGTTTTTT	CSVGRGYNEKLFF
TRBJ1-2	many	TRBV29-1	-	TGCAGCGTTGAAGACCGGGAAAGCACGAACTATGGCTACACCTTC	CSVEDRESTNYGYTF
TRBJ2-7	-	TRBV28	-	TGTGCCACCCAGGGGGGGGCCTACGAGCAGTACTTC	CATQGGAYEQYF
TRBJ1-6	-	TRBV11-3	-	TGTGCCAGCAGCTTACCCGCTTTCGTAAAGGCCGACACTTCTTCACCCCTCCACTTT	CASSLPAFVKADTSSPLHF
TRBJ1-6	-	TRBV5-1	-	TGCGCCAGCAGCTTGGGGGGAACAGGAAATTCACCCCTCCACTTT	CASSLGGTGNSPLHF
TRBJ2-3	-	TRBV5-4	-	TGTGCCAGCAGCCCCAATCAGGAAGATACGCAGTATTTT	CASSPNQEDTQYF
TRBJ2-1	many	TRBV6-1	-	TGTGCCAGCAGTGAAGCGGACTACAATGAGCAGTTCTTC	CASSEADYNEQFF
TRBJ1-1	many	TRBV6-6	TRBD1	TGTGCCAGCAGTTACAGACAGGGCGAAGCTTTCTTT	CASSYRQGEAFF
TRBJ1-2	-	TRBV7-2	-	TGTGCCAGCAGCTTGATGAGCGGGGGTCTTGGATATGGCTACACCTTC	CASSLMSGGLGYGYTF
TRBJ1-1	many	TRBV7-9	TRBD1	TGTGCCAGCAGCGTCGGACAGGCTGAAGCTTTCTTT	CASSVGQAEAFF
TRBJ2-3	many	TRBV20-1	-	TGCAGTGCTAGCACTGAGACAGATACGCAGTATTTT	CSASTETDTQYF
TRBJ1-2	many	TRBV7-6	-	TGTGCCAGCAGCTCGGGACTGAGCTATGGCTACACCTTC	CASSSGLSYGYTF
TRBJ2-3	many	TRBV19	TRBD1	TGTGCCAGTAGTTTTCCGACAGGGGGGACAGATACGCAGTATTTT	CASSFPTGGTDTQYF
TRBJ1-1	few	TRBV27	-	TGTGCCAGCAGGCAGACGGGAGGGACTGAAGCTTTCTTT	CASRQTGGTEAFF
TRBJ1-1	many	TRBV29-1	-	TGCAGCGCGATTGAGAACACTGAAGCTTTCTTT	CSAIENTEAFF
TRBJ1-1	many	TRBV11-3	-	TGTGCCAGCAGCCTCATGCGAGCTTTCTTT	CASSLMRAFF
TRBJ1-1	-	TRBV29-1	-	TGCAGCGTTGAAGATCGGCGGGAAGCTTTCTTT	CSVEDRREAFF
TRBJ1-1	many	TRBV20-1	TRBD1	TGCAGTGCTAGGGGGACAGGGGATGAAAACACTGAAGCTTTCTTT	CSARGTGDENTEAFF
TRBJ2-6	many	TRBV5-1	-	TGCGCCAGCAGCCCCCTCAATGGGGCCAACGTCCTGACTTTC	CASSPLNGANVLTF
TRBJ2-7	many	TRBV28	-	TGTGCCAGCAGTTTCGACTTGGAGCAGTACTTC	CASSFDLEQYF
TRBJ2-2	-	TRBV30	-	TGTGCCTGGAGCGCACAACACGGGAAAACCGGGGAGCTGTTTTTT	CAWSAQHGKTGELFF
TRBJ2-1	many	TRBV4-3	-	TGCGCCAGCAGCCAAGATTTGAGGAGGGGGGCGTACAATGAGCAGTTCTTC	CASSQDLRRGAYNEQFF
TRBJ2-7	few	TRBV20-1	TRBD1	TGCAGTGCTAGAAAGGGGGCCTACTCGGACGAGCAGTACTTC	CSARKGAYSDEQYF
TRBJ1-1	many	TRBV7-8	-	TGTGCCAGCAGCTTGGCCATACAGGGCAAAGCTTTCTTT	CASSLAIQGKAFF
TRBJ2-7	many	TRBV10-1	TRBD1	TGCGCCAGCAGTCATTTTCGGACAGGGGACAGGAACGAGCAGTACTTC	CASSHFRTGDRNEQYF
TRBJ1-1	many	TRBV5-6	-	TGTGCCAGCAGCAATTGGGGGGCCCCGAACACTGAAGCTTTCTTT	CASSNWGAPNTEAFF
TRBJ2-3	-	TRBV19	TRBD1	TGTGCCAGTAGTCTTCGCACAGGGGAGCTCACAGATACGCAGTATTTT	CASSLRTGELTDTQYF